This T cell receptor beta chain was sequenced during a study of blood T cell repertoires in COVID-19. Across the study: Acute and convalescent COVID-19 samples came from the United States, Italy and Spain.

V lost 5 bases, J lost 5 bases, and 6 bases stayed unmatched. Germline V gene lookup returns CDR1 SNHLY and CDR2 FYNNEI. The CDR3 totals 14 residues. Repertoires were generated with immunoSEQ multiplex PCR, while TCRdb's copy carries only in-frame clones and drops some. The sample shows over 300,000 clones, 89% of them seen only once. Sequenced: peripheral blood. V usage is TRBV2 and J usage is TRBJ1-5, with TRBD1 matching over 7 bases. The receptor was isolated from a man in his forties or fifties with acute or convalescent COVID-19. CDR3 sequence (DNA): TGTGCCAGCAGTTGGGACAGAAAGGATCAGCCCCAGCATTTT. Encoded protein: CASSWDRKDQPQHF.